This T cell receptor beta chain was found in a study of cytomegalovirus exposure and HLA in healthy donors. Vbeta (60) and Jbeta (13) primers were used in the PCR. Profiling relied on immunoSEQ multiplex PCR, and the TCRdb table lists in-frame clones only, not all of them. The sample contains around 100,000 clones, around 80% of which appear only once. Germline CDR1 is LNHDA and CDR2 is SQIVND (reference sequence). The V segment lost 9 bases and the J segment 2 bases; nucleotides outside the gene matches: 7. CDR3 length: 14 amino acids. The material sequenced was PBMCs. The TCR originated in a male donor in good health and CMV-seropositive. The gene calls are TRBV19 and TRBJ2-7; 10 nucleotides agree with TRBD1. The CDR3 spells CASAPGQGPYEQYF. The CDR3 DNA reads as TGTGCCAGCGCGCCGGGACAGGGGCCCTACGAGCAGTACTTC.